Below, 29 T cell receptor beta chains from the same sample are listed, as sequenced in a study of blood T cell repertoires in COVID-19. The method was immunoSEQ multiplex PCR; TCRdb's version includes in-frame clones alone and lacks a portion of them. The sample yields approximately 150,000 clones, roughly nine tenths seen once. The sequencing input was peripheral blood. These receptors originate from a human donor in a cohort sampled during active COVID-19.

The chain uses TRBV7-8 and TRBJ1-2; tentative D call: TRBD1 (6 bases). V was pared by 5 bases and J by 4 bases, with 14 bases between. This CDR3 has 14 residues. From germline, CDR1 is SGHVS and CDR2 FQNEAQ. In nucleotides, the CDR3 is TGTGCCAGCAGCGTGACGGGACAAACCTATGGCTACACCTTC. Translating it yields CASSVTGQTYGYTF.

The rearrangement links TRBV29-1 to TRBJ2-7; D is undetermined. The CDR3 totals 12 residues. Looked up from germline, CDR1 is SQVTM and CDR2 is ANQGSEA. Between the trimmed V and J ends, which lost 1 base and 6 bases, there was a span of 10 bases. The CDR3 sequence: CSVEARLGEQYF. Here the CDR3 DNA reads TGCAGCGTTGAAGCCCGCCTAGGCGAGCAGTACTTC.

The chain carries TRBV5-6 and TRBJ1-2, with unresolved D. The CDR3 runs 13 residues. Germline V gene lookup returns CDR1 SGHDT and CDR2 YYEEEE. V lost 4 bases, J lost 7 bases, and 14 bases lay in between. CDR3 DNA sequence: TGTGCCAGCAGCGCGTCAGGCGTTATTGGCTACACCTTC. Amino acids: CASSASGVIGYTF.

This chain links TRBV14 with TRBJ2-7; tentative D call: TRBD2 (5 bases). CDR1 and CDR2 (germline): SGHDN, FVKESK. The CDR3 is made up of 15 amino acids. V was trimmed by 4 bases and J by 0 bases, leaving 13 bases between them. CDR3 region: CASSPLSGSSYEQYF. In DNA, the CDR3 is TGTGCCAGCAGCCCCCTCAGCGGTAGCTCCTACGAGCAGTACTTC.

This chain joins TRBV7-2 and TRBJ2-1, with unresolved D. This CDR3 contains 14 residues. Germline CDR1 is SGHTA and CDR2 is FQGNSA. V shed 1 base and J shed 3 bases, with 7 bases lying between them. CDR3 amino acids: CASSLGGVYNEQFF. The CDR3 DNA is TGTGCCAGCAGCTTAGGCGGCGTCTACAATGAGCAGTTCTTC.

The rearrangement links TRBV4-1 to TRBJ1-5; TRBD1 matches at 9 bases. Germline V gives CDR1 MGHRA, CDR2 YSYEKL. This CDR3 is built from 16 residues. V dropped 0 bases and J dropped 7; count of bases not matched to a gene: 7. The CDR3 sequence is CASSQEGQGRTQPQHF. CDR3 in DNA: TGCGCCAGCAGCCAAGAGGGACAGGGAAGGACGCAGCCCCAGCATTTT.

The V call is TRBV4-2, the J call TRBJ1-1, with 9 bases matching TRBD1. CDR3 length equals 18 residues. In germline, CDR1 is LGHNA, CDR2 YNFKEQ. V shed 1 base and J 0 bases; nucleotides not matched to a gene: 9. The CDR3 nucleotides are TGTGCCAGCAGCCAAGGCCCCGGACAGGGGATAATGAACACTGAAGCTTTCTTT. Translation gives CASSQGPGQGIMNTEAFF.

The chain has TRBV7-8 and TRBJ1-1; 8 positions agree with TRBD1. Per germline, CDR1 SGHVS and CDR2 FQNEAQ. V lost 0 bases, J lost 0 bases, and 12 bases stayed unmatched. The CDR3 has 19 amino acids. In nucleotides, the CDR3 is TGTGCCAGCAGCTTAGCCCCGCGACAGGGGTTAAGGATGAACACTGAAGCTTTCTTT. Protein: CASSLAPRQGLRMNTEAFF.

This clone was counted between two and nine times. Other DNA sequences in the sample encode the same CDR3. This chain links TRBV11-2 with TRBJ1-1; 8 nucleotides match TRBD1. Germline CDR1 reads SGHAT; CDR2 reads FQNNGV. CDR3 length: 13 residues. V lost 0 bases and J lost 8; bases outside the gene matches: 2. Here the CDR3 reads CASSLDRDREAFF. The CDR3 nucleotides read TGTGCCAGCAGCTTAGACCGGGACAGGGAAGCTTTCTTT.

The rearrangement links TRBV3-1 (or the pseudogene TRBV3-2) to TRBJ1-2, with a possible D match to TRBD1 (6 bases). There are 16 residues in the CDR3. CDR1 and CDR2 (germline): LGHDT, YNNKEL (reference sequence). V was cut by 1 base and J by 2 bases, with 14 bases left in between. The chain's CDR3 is CASSQVPTGLNYGYTF. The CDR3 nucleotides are TGTGCCAGCAGCCAAGTCCCCACAGGGTTGAACTATGGCTACACCTTC.

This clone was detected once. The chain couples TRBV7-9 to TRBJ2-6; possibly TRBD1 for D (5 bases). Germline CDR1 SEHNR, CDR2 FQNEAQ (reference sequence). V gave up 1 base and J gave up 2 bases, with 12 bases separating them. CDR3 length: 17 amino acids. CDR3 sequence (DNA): TGTGCCAGCAGCTTAGAGGGGCCTAGGGCTGGGGCCAACGTCCTGACTTTC. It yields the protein CASSLEGPRAGANVLTF.

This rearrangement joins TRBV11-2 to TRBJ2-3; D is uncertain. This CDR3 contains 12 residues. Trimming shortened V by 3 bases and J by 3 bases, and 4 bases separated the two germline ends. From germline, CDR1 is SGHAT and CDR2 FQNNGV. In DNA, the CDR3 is TGTGCCAGCAGCTTCCTTACAGATACGCAGTATTTT. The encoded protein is CASSFLTDTQYF.

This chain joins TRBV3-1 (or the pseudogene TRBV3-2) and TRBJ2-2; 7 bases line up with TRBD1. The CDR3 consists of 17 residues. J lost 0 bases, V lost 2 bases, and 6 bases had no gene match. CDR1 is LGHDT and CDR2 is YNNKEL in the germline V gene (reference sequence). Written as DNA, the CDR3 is TGTGCCAGCAGCCAACAACTACAGGGGTCGAACACCGGGGAGCTGTTTTTT. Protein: CASSQQLQGSNTGELFF.

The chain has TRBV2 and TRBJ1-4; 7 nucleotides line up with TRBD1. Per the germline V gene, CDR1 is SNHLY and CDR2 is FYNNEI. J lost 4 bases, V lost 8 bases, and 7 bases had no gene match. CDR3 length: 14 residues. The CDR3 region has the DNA TGTGCCAGCGGGGAGGACAGGCTTAATGAAAAACTGTTTTTT. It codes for CASGEDRLNEKLFF.

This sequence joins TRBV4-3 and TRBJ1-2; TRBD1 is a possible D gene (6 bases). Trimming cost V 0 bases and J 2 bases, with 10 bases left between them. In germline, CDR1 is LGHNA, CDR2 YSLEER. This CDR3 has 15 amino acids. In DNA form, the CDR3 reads TGCGCCAGCAGCCAAGAAGAGGGGGGGAACTATGGCTACACCTTC. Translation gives CASSQEEGGNYGYTF.

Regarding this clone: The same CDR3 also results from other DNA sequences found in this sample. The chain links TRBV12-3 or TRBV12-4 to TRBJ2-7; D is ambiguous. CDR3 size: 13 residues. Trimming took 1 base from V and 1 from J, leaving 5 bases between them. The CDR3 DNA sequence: TGTGCCAGCAGTTTAGGAGGTTCCTACGAGCAGTACTTC. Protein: CASSLGGSYEQYF.

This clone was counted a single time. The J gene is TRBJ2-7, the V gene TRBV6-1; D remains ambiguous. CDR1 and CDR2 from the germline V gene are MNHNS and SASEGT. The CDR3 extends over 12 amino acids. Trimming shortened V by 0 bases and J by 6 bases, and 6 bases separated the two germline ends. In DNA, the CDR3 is TGTGCCAGCAGTGAAGCCCAGTCCGAGCAGTACTTC. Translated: CASSEAQSEQYF.

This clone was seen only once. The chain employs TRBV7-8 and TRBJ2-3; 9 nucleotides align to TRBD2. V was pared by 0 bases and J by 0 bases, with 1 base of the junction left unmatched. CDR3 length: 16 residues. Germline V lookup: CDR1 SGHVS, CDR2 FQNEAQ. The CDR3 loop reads CASSLALAGSTDTQYF. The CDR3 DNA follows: TGTGCCAGCAGCTTAGCTCTAGCGGGAAGCACAGATACGCAGTATTTT.

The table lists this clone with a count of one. The CDR3 nucleotides read TGTGCCTGGAGCCCCGGGACAGGGATGAAGTACTTC. This gives the protein CAWSPGTGMKYF. This chain links TRBV30 with TRBJ2-7; 9 nucleotides agree with TRBD1. In germline, CDR1 is GTSNPN, CDR2 SVGIG (reference sequence). The CDR3 is 12 amino acids. V lost 3 bases to trimming and J lost 11 bases; unmatched junction nucleotides: 8.

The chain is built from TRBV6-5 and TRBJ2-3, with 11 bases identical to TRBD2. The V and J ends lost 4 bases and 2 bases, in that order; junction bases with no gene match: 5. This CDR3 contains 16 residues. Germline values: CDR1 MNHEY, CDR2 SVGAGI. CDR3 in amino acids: CASSFGTSGPTDTQYF. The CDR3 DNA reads TGTGCCAGCAGTTTCGGGACTAGCGGTCCCACAGATACGCAGTATTTT.

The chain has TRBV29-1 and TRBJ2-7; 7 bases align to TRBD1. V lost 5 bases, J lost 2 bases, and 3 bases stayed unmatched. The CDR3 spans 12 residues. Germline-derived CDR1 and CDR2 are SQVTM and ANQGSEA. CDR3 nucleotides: TGCAGCGTTCGGGACAGTCCCTACGAGCAGTACTTC. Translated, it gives CSVRDSPYEQYF.

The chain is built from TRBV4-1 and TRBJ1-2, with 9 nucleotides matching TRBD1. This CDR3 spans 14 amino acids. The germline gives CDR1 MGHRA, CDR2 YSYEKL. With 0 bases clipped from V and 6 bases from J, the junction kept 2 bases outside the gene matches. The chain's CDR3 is CASSQEDRGDGYTF. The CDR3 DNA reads TGCGCCAGCAGCCAAGAAGACAGGGGGGATGGCTACACCTTC.

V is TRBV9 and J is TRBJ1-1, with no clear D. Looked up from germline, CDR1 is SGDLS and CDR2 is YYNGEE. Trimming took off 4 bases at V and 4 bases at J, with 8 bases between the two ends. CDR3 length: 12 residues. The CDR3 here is CASSPSGTEAFF. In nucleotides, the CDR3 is TGTGCCAGCAGCCCCAGTGGCACTGAAGCTTTCTTT.

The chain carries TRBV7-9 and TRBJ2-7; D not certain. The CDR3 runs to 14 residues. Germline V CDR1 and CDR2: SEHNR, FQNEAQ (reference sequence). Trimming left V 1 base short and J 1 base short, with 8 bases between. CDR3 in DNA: TGTGCCAGCAGCTTAGGAAGCCCTTCCTACGAGCAGTACTTC. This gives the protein CASSLGSPSYEQYF.

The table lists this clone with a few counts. This CDR3 reads CSAGPDRMNTEAFF. In DNA form, the CDR3 reads TGCAGCGCCGGACCAGACAGGATGAACACTGAAGCTTTCTTT. The V gene is TRBV29-1, the J gene TRBJ1-1, with D possibly TRBD1 on 6 matching bases. V gave up 7 bases and J gave up 0 bases, with 15 bases separating them. CDR1 and CDR2 (germline): SQVTM, ANQGSEA. This CDR3 region has 14 residues.

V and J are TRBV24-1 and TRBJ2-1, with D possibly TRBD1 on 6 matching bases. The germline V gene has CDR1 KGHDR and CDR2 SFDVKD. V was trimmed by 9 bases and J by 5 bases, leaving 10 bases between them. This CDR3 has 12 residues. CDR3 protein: CATGGRHNEQFF. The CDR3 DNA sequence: TGTGCCACCGGGGGCAGGCACAATGAGCAGTTCTTC.

The CDR3 is CASSAGLAGIIVTQYF. CDR3 DNA sequence: TGTGCCAGCAGTGCGGGACTAGCGGGGATTATCGTAACGCAGTATTTT. The chain has TRBV28 and TRBJ2-3; the match to TRBD2 covers 13 bases. The CDR3 loop spans 16 amino acids. Per the germline V gene, CDR1 is MDHEN and CDR2 is SYDVKM. V was pared by 5 bases and J by 9 bases, with 11 bases of the junction left unmatched.

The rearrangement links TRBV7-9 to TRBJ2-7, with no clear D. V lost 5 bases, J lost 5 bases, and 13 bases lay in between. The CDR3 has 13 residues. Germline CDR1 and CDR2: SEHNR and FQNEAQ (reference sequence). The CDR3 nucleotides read TGTGCCAGCAGCCCCGGGTCGGATCACGAGCAGTACTTC. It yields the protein CASSPGSDHEQYF.

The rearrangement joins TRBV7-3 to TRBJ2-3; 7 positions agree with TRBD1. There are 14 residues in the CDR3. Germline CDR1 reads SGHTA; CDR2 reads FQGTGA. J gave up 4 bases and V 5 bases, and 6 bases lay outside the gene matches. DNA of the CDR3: TGTGCCAGCAGCCTACAACAGGGGCCAGATACGCAGTATTTT. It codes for CASSLQQGPDTQYF.